One sample yielded the 27 T cell receptor beta chains listed below, sequenced in a study of metastatic and nonmetastatic thyroid tumors. All patients reached thyroid surgery having received no treatment beforehand. MiXCR re-clonotyped the PCR reads for TCRdb. This sample yields 70,000 or so clones, of which 14% are seen a single time; approximately 7% belongs to the top ten. Sequencing used blood. The origin of the receptors is a male donor with papillary thyroid cancer or a benign thyroid nodule (not recorded which). Some clones in this sample may be carry-over from other donors' samples.

This clone has at least ten counts. The chain uses TRBV30 and TRBJ1-1, with D perhaps matching TRBD1 (5 bases). Germline CDR1 GTSNPN, CDR2 SVGIG (reference sequence). V dropped 2 bases and J dropped 1 base, with 11 bases sitting between them. This CDR3 has 14 amino acids. The chain's CDR3 is CAWSPRQRNTEAFF. CDR3 sequence (DNA): TGTGCCTGGAGTCCGAGACAGAGGAACACTGAAGCTTTCTTT.

This clone was recorded at least ten times. The chain has TRBV9 and TRBJ2-1, with D tentatively TRBD2 (6 bases). The CDR3 contains 13 residues. Trimming pared 8 bases from V and 7 bases from J, leaving 16 bases between. The germline V gene has CDR1 SGDLS and CDR2 YYNGEE. DNA of the CDR3: TGTGCCAGTTCCCGGGGCCTAGCGAATGAGCAGTTCTTC. Its protein product is CASSRGLANEQFF.

This clone occurred many times. The chain is built from TRBV24-1 and TRBJ1-3; a weak D match, TRBD1 (6 bases). The length of the CDR3 is 12 residues. V was shortened by 9 bases and J by 4 bases, with 9 bases between the two germline ends. Germline values: CDR1 KGHDR, CDR2 SFDVKD. CDR3 loop: CATQDRGNTIYF. The CDR3 nucleotides are TGTGCCACCCAAGACAGGGGAAACACCATATATTTT.

This clone was picked up many times. The chain employs TRBV13 and TRBJ1-2; D unclear. CDR1 PRHDT and CDR2 FYEKMQ come from the germline V gene (reference sequence). The germline V and J ends were trimmed by 5 bases and 0 bases, with 10 bases remaining between them. The CDR3 runs to 14 residues. The chain's CDR3 is CASSQWDTNYGYTF. CDR3 coding DNA: TGTGCCAGCAGCCAATGGGATACTAACTATGGCTACACCTTC.

The table lists this clone with a few counts. Additional DNA sequences in this sample encode the identical CDR3. The V gene is TRBV6-5, the J gene TRBJ2-2; 9 bases map to TRBD2. V shed 6 bases and J 2 bases; nucleotides not matched to a gene: 13. CDR1 and CDR2 from the germline V gene are MNHEY and SVGAGI. The CDR3 loop spans 18 amino acids. CDR3 loop: CASSPRSAGGPNTGELFF. The CDR3 DNA reads TGTGCCAGCAGCCCAAGGTCTGCGGGAGGGCCCAACACCGGGGAGCTGTTTTTT.

This clone appeared many times. The chain joins TRBV7-2 to TRBJ2-7; 10 nucleotides agree with TRBD2. From germline, CDR1 is SGHTA and CDR2 FQGNSA. The CDR3 consists of 15 residues. V trimming: 4 bases; J trimming: 5 bases; junction bases outside the gene matches: 8. CDR3 amino acids: CASSSPGLAKNEQYF. The CDR3 bases are TGTGCCAGCAGCTCCCCGGGACTAGCGAAGAACGAGCAGTACTTC.

This clone was recorded at least ten times. The V and J genes are TRBV29-1 and TRBJ2-1; a possible D gene is TRBD2 (6 bases). Germline loops: CDR1 SQVTM, CDR2 ANQGSEA. The CDR3 runs 14 residues. V was cut by 6 bases and J by 0 bases, with 12 bases left in between. CDR3 nucleotides: TGCAGCGTATCTAAGGGACTCTCCTACAATGAGCAGTTCTTC. Translating it yields CSVSKGLSYNEQFF.

This clone was seen ten or more times. The V call is TRBV7-2, the J call TRBJ2-7, with 7 bases matching TRBD2. This CDR3 is 15 amino acids long. The germline V gene encodes CDR1 SGHTA and CDR2 FQGNSA. Losses at the gene ends were 3 bases for V and 3 bases for J; bases not matched to a gene: 8. This CDR3 is CASSFRSGLFYEQYF. The CDR3 DNA follows: TGTGCCAGCAGCTTCCGTAGCGGGCTGTTCTACGAGCAGTACTTC.

This clone was detected ten times or more. The genes are TRBV9 and TRBJ2-7; 12 bases line up with TRBD2. V was clipped by 3 bases and J by 4 bases; unmatched bases: 5. This CDR3 spans 15 amino acids. Germline lookup yields CDR1 SGDLS and CDR2 YYNGEE. DNA for the CDR3: TGTGCCAGCAGCGCGACTAGCGGGAGTTGGTACGAGCAGTACTTC. Protein sequence: CASSATSGSWYEQYF.

This clone was seen ten or more times. This chain links TRBV5-5 with TRBJ2-7; 9 positions match TRBD2. The V segment lost 0 bases and the J segment 4 bases; nucleotides outside the gene matches: 2. The CDR3 contains 14 residues. The V gene's germline CDR1 is SGHKS and CDR2 YYEKEE (reference sequence). The DNA of the CDR3 is TGTGCCAGCAGCTTGGTAGCGGGAGCGTACGAGCAGTACGTC. This gives the protein CASSLVAGAYEQYV.

This clone was counted many times. V gene TRBV4-1 combines with J gene TRBJ2-7; weak D call: TRBD1 (5 bases). CDR1 and CDR2 from the germline V gene are MGHRA and YSYEKL. The CDR3 has 16 residues. V lost 1 base, J lost 2 bases, and 15 bases lay in between. The CDR3 spells CASSQGARDGTYEQYV. CDR3 bases: TGCGCCAGCAGCCAAGGGGCCAGGGATGGGACCTACGAGCAGTACGTC.

This clone was seen ten or more times. This chain connects TRBV20-1 to TRBJ1-5, with D perhaps TRBD1 (5 bases). The germline V gene has CDR1 DFQATT and CDR2 SNEGSKA (reference sequence). V lost 3 bases and J lost 4, with 10 bases in between. The CDR3 spans 13 residues. This CDR3 is CSASARGNQPQHF. In nucleotides, the CDR3 is TGCAGTGCTAGTGCTCGGGGGAATCAGCCCCAGCATTTT.

This clone has ten or more counts. The rearrangement links TRBV12-3 or TRBV12-4 to TRBJ2-7, with 10 bases identical to TRBD1. This CDR3 has 14 amino acids. V lost 3 bases, J lost 7 bases, and 6 bases stayed unmatched. For the CDR3, the DNA is TGTGCCAGCAGTTTGGGACAGGGGACGGGGGAGCAGTACTTC. Translating gives CASSLGQGTGEQYF.

This clone has a count of ten or more. The chain is built from TRBV7-2 and TRBJ2-3; D call uncertain. Germline values: CDR1 SGHTA, CDR2 FQGNSA. V lost 3 bases to trimming and J lost 0 bases, with 10 bases between them. This CDR3 is 15 amino acids long. DNA for the CDR3: TGTGCCAGCAGCTTCGCCCCTATAAGCACAGATACGCAGTATTTT. Its protein product is CASSFAPISTDTQYF. Full variable domain (rest looked up from reference TRBV7-2 and TRBJ2-3): GAGVSQSPSNKVTEKGKDVELRCDPISGHTALYWYRQSLGQGLEFLIYFQGNSAPDKSGLPSDRFSAERTGGSVSTLTIQRTQQEDSAVYLCASSFAPISTDTQYFGPGTRLTVL.

This clone was recorded at least ten times. This sequence joins TRBV18 and TRBJ2-7, with 10 bases aligning to TRBD1. Trimming removed 3 bases from V and 4 bases from J; junction bases left unmatched: 6. The CDR3 has 15 amino acids. CDR1 KGHSH and CDR2 LQKENI come from the germline V gene. This CDR3 reads CASSPGDRGRYEQYF. CDR3 nucleotide sequence: TGTGCCAGCTCACCCGGAGACAGGGGGCGTTACGAGCAGTACTTC.

This clone was detected ten times or more. The rearrangement joins TRBV6-2 or TRBV6-3 to TRBJ1-1; the D gene is possibly TRBD1 (6 bases). Germline lookup yields CDR1 MNHEY and CDR2 SVGEGT. The CDR3 is 15 residues long. Trimming took 3 bases from V and 4 from J, leaving 15 bases between them. The CDR3 DNA follows: TGTGCCAGCAGTTATCAGGGGATCCTTAGCACTGAAGCTTTCTTT. Translating it yields CASSYQGILSTEAFF.

This clone has ten or more counts. A much larger clone differs by one base, so this may be a read error. J is TRBJ2-5 and V is TRBV24-1; D unclear. This CDR3 spans 12 amino acids. Per germline, CDR1 KGHDR and CDR2 SFDVKD. CDR3 DNA: TGTGCCACCGGTGACGCGCAAGAGACCCAGTACTTC. Translated: CATGDAQETQYF.

This clone was recorded at least ten times. The V gene is TRBV7-2, the J gene TRBJ2-1; no definite D call. The V end was cut by 0 bases, the J end by 6 bases, with 3 bases between. The V gene's germline CDR1 is SGHTA and CDR2 FQGNSA. The CDR3 runs 12 residues. CDR3 region: CASSLAINEQFF. The DNA for the CDR3 is TGTGCCAGCAGCTTAGCAATCAATGAGCAGTTCTTC.

Comment on this clone: A much larger clone lies one base from this, so it may be a read error. Other DNA sequences in the same sample also yield this CDR3. The J gene is TRBJ2-3, the V gene TRBV19; TRBD1 aligns across 7 bases. The CDR3 is 13 residues long. Germline values: CDR1 LNHDA, CDR2 SQIVND (reference sequence). Unmatched junction bases numbered 9, after V lost 8 bases and J lost 7 bases. The CDR3 protein is CASSSGGANTQYF. In nucleotides, the CDR3 is TGTGCCAGTTCCTCAGGGGGTGCTAATACGCAGTATTTT. Variable domain in full (rest from reference TRBV19 and TRBJ2-3): DGGITQSPKYLFRKEGQNVTLSCEQNLNHDAMYWYRQDPGQGLRLIYYSQIVNDFQKGDIAEGYSVSREKKESFPLTVTSAQKNPTAFYLCASSSGGANTQYFGPGTRLTVL.

This clone has a single count. The chain joins TRBV5-6 to TRBJ2-7; D gene uncertain. The V end was cut by 4 bases, the J end by 5 bases, with 10 bases between. The CDR3 has 12 residues. Per the germline V gene, CDR1 is SGHDT and CDR2 is YYEEEE. The chain's CDR3 is CASSPVGDEQYF. CDR3 DNA sequence: TGTGCCAGCAGCCCTGTCGGCGACGAGCAGTACTTC.

This clone turned up a few times. Being one base from a much bigger clone, this may be a read error. The rearrangement joins TRBV7-8 to TRBJ2-2; D is uncertain. This CDR3 region has 11 residues. V was cut by 5 bases and J by 6 bases, with 4 bases left in between. Germline lookup yields CDR1 SGHVS and CDR2 FQNEAQ. CDR3 nucleotides: TGTGCCAGCAGCACCGCCGGGGAGCTGTTTTTT. It specifies CASSTAGELFF.

The chain uses TRBV11-2 and TRBJ1-2; possibly TRBD1 for D (5 bases). There are 14 residues in the CDR3. Trimming took 4 bases from V and 4 from J, leaving 13 bases between them. Germline CDR1 is SGHAT and CDR2 is FQNNGV. The CDR3 spells CASSSTGTVYGYTF. The CDR3 DNA sequence: TGTGCCAGCAGCTCTACGGGGACGGTCTATGGCTACACCTTC.

This clone was observed at least ten times. The chain is built from TRBV19 and TRBJ2-7; D unresolved. CDR3 length equals 14 residues. V lost 5 bases, J lost 0 bases, and 11 bases lay in between. Looked up from germline, CDR1 is LNHDA and CDR2 is SQIVND (reference sequence). CDR3 amino acids: CASSDSRSSYEQYF. The CDR3 coding sequence is TGTGCCAGTAGTGACTCAAGGAGCTCCTACGAGCAGTACTTC. Variable domain in full (rest from reference TRBV19 and TRBJ2-7): DGGITQSPKYLFRKEGQNVTLSCEQNLNHDAMYWYRQDPGQGLRLIYYSQIVNDFQKGDIAEGYSVSREKKESFPLTVTSAQKNPTAFYLCASSDSRSSYEQYFGPGTRLTVT.

This clone was counted ten times or more. CDR3 nucleotides: TGCAGTGCTAGCGGGGCCTACGAGCAGTACGTC. This sequence encodes CSASGAYEQYV. The V and J genes are TRBV20-1 and TRBJ2-7, with a possible D match to TRBD2 (5 bases). Germline V gene data show CDR1 as DFQATT and CDR2 as SNEGSKA (reference sequence). The CDR3 is made up of 11 amino acids. The V end was cut by 3 bases, the J end by 2 bases, with 5 bases between.

This clone was found a few times. A read error is possible here, since a much larger clone lies one base away. The V call is TRBV10-3, the J call TRBJ2-5, with D perhaps TRBD2 (5 bases). Trimming removed 2 bases from V and 6 bases from J, with 7 bases in between. The CDR3 sequence is 12 residues long. Germline V gene lookup returns CDR1 ENHRY and CDR2 SYGVKD. The CDR3 DNA reads as TGTGCCATCAGTGAGGGCGGGCAGACCCAGTACTTC. Translating gives CAISEGGQTQYF.

This clone was seen ten or more times. The chain uses TRBV6-5 and TRBJ2-7; tentatively, D is TRBD1 or TRBD2 (5 bases each). This CDR3 spans 13 amino acids. V lost 0 bases and J lost 6, with 9 bases in between. The germline CDR1 and CDR2 sequences are MNHEY and SVGAGI. The CDR3 spells CASSYSGESEQYV. Here the CDR3 DNA reads TGTGCCAGCAGTTACTCAGGGGAGTCCGAGCAGTACGTC.

This clone was seen more than once but under ten times. With a much larger clone just one base away, this may be a read error. The chain couples TRBV7-2 to TRBJ2-1; D not resolved. This CDR3 region has 13 residues. CDR1 SGHTA and CDR2 FQGNSA come from the germline V gene. In DNA, the CDR3 is TGTGCCAGCAGCTTAGAGTACTACAATGAGCAGTCCTTC. Its translation: CASSLEYYNEQSF.